What follows describes a single TCR beta chain. Its target is not known. The data belong to a study of T cells expressing NK-cell markers. Study-wide background: The TCR beta repertoires originated in sorted CD3+CD56+NKG2C+, CD3+CD56+NKG2C- and CD3+CD56-NKG2C+ T cells. Overall study results and limits: The share of CD8+ T cells held by dominant NKG2C+ clonotypes was about 1.0-7.5% in about six donors.

In germline, CDR1 is DFQATT, CDR2 SNEGSKA (reference sequence). CDR3 length equals 17 residues. 5'RACE template switching built TCR beta cDNA with unique molecular identifiers. Reprocessing the 5' RACE reads, TCRdb reports a single entry for every CDR3 protein and omits DNA. This repertoire includes under 200,000 distinct CDR3 sequences. This chain uses TRBV20-1 with TRBJ2-2; TCRdb selects TRBD2, and the lack of DNA leaves this call unchecked. This receptor was identified in a woman aged 18-70 years in good health. What was sequenced was blood T cells: a sorted CD56 or NKG2C T cell subset, CD4+ or CD8+ T cells, or bulk PBMC T cells (not recorded which). The CDR3 is CSARDRVAGEDTGELFF.